The 6 T cell receptor beta chains listed next were all sequenced from one sample in a study of blood T cell repertoires in COVID-19. Sequencing used immunoSEQ multiplex PCR; TCRdb keeps in-frame clones, though not all of them. The sample carries 300,000 to 500,000 clones, more than 75% recorded once. Sequencing input: PBMCs or T cells enriched from blood (not recorded which). The source of these receptors is a woman in her thirties with acute COVID-19.

This clone was counted a single time. The chain links TRBV19 to TRBJ2-7, with D perhaps TRBD1 (6 bases). From germline, CDR1 is LNHDA and CDR2 SQIVND (reference sequence). Trimming took off 4 bases at V and 5 bases at J, with 21 bases between the two ends. The CDR3 length is 16 residues. CDR3 loop: CASSTYTGVNRDEQYF. CDR3 DNA sequence: TGTGCCAGTAGTACCTACACTGGGGTCAACAGGGACGAGCAGTACTTC.

The DNA of the CDR3 is TGTGCCTGGAGTAAGGGGTCGGGCACTGAAGCTTTCTTT. Protein: CAWSKGSGTEAFF. The chain uses TRBV30 and TRBJ1-1, with TRBD1 as a possible D gene (5 bases). With 2 bases removed from V and 4 bases from J, the gap between germline ends came to 11 bases. The CDR3 totals 13 residues. Germline loops: CDR1 GTSNPN, CDR2 SVGIG (reference sequence).

The rearrangement joins TRBV5-1 to TRBJ1-1; D unresolved. The V end lost 4 bases, the J end lost 3 bases, and 13 bases lay between the germline ends. This CDR3 region has 14 residues. From germline, CDR1 is SGHRS and CDR2 YFSETQ. Here the CDR3 DNA reads TGCGCCAGCAGCCCCGCGACGGGGTACACTGAAGCTTTCTTT. Encoded protein: CASSPATGYTEAFF.

This chain joins TRBV19 and TRBJ2-1, with D perhaps TRBD1 (5 bases). Trimming removed 3 bases at V and 8 bases at J, with 11 bases between. Germline V gene sequence: CDR1 LNHDA, CDR2 SQIVND (reference sequence). The CDR3 has 13 residues. CDR3 nucleotides: TGTGCCAGTAGTATCGAACGACAGTATGAGCAGTTCTTC. It codes for CASSIERQYEQFF.

J is TRBJ2-6 and V is TRBV4-1; D possibly corresponds to TRBD2 (6 bases). Trimming took off 0 bases at V and 4 bases at J, with 13 bases between the two ends. The CDR3 contains 17 residues. Germline V gene sequence: CDR1 MGHRA, CDR2 YSYEKL. Written as DNA, the CDR3 is TGCGCCAGCAGCCAAGAGGCGGGGAGTGGAGGGGCCAACGTCCTGACTTTC. Translation: CASSQEAGSGGANVLTF.

This chain connects TRBV12-5 to TRBJ1-4, with 7 positions matching TRBD1. The V gene's germline CDR1 is LGHNT and CDR2 FRNRAP. The junction had 13 bases not matched to a gene; V was cut back by 2 bases and J by 1 base. The CDR3 loop spans 19 amino acids. This CDR3 reads CASGLRLTGSLGTNEKLFF. The CDR3 nucleotides read TGTGCTAGTGGTTTGAGATTGACAGGGTCCCTTGGAACTAATGAAAAACTGTTTTTT.